This T cell receptor beta chain was identified during a study of T-cell reconstitution after alpha-beta-depleted transplantation in children. Study-wide results and caveats: Approximately two months post-transplant, alpha-beta T cells reportedly originated from several hundred expanded graft clones. Among T cells one year after transplant, newly produced cells accounted for most counts and diversity.

Comment on this clonotype: Its antigen is undetermined.

Unique molecular identifiers were incorporated when the TCRbeta library was constructed. TCRdb processed the PCR reads anew with MiXCR; each CDR3 protein has one entry. Of just over 950,000 distinct CDR3 sequences listed, around 30% were seen once; the top ten hold about 28%. V lost 0 bases, J lost 4 bases, and 7 bases stayed unmatched. Germline CDR1 SGHRS, CDR2 YFSETQ. This CDR3 is built from 16 residues. The source is a boy under two years old who had a stem cell transplant for SCID, so the T cells may come from the graft donor. The sequencing here drew on PBMCs, mostly from graft donor cells, taken 360 days after TCRalphabeta/CD19-depleted stem cell transplant. This chain joins TRBV5-1 and TRBJ1-3; TRBD1 matches at 7 bases. The CDR3 DNA is TGCGCCAGCAGCTTGGCCGGGGGGACAGCAGGAAACACCATATATTTT. This translates into CASSLAGGTAGNTIYF.